This T cell receptor beta chain was identified during a study of cytomegalovirus exposure and HLA in healthy donors. The CDR3 covers 15 residues. Germline V gives CDR1 SGHRS, CDR2 YFSETQ. Losses at the gene ends were 2 bases for V and 4 bases for J; bases not matched to a gene: 5. The donors formed part of the roughly 120-subject validation cohort, distinct from the roughly 600-subject first cohort. Assay used: immunoSEQ multiplex PCR; TCRdb lists only in-frame clones, some missing. The sample includes approximately 190,000 clones, approximately 88% of them seen just once. This receptor was taken from a young man in good health and CMV-seropositive. The material sequenced was PBMCs. The chain has TRBV5-1 and TRBJ2-7; 11 bases agree with TRBD2. CDR3 nucleotides: TGCGCCAGCAGCTTACTAGCGGGAGATCCATACGAGCAGTACTTC. It yields the protein CASSLLAGDPYEQYF.